These T cell receptor beta chains were read from a single sample in a study of shared T cell receptors in the human thymus. This table comes from immunoSEQ multiplex PCR, and its TCRdb copy is limited to in-frame clones, with some not included. The sample consists of about 660,000 clones, over 75% of them appearing once. This sample was shared with a second study, whose subject was human thymus T cells.

Sequenced: thymocytes. The receptors were gathered from a boy in the first two years of life with a congenital heart defect. Each CDR3 is given with its conserved first and last residue. A D gene is named only where the DNA matches it firmly. Expanded clones get a size class; other rows say once, few or many, or leave the size out.

>-|13|-|TRBJ1-1|TRBV28
CASTPGQVAEAFF
TGTGCCAGCACCCCCGGACAAGTCGCTGAAGCTTTCTTT
>-|18|-|TRBJ2-3|TRBV6-1
CASSEVHGAGGIKDTQYF
TGTGCCAGCAGTGAAGTGCATGGGGCAGGGGGGATTAAAGATACGCAGTATTTT
>few|13|-|TRBJ2-1|TRBV5-1
CASSLVADNEQFF
TGCGCCAGCAGCTTGGTGGCAGACAATGAGCAGTTCTTC
>-|16|-|TRBJ2-2|TRBV30
CAWTPPWGANTGELFF
TGTGCCTGGACCCCCCCTTGGGGGGCGAACACCGGGGAGCTGTTTTTT
>-|13|-|TRBJ2-7|TRBV14
CASSQDPSYEQYF
TGTGCCAGCAGCCAAGATCCCAGTTACGAGCAGTACTTC
>once|19|TRBD2|TRBJ2-3|TRBV4-2
CASSQGLGSGRRSTDTQYF
TGTGCCAGCAGCCAAGGTTTGGGTAGCGGGAGGAGGAGCACAGATACGCAGTATTTT
>-|18|-|TRBJ2-2|TRBV29-1
CSVKTQGPSTPNTGELFF
TGCAGCGTTAAAACCCAGGGGCCCTCCACCCCAAACACCGGGGAGCTGTTTTTT
>-|12|-|TRBJ2-7|TRBV4-3
CASCRDSYEQYF
TGCGCCAGTTGTAGGGACTCCTACGAGCAGTACTTC
>-|14|TRBD1|TRBJ2-7|TRBV7-6
CASSLRDREYEQYF
TGTGCCAGCAGCTTAAGGGACAGAGAATACGAGCAGTACTTC
>-|17|TRBD2|TRBJ2-1|TRBV12-5
CASGSFGASGNNNEQFF
TGTGCTAGTGGTTCGTTCGGGGCTAGCGGGAATAACAATGAGCAGTTCTTC
>-|17|-|TRBJ2-7|TRBV5-1
CASSLDGGVGSLCEQYF
TGCGCCAGCAGCTTGGACGGGGGTGTAGGCAGCCTGTGCGAGCAGTACTTC
>once|13|TRBD1|TRBJ2-7|TRBV19
CASRGTGGVEQYF
TGTGCCAGTAGGGGGACAGGGGGTGTCGAGCAGTACTTC
>-|16|TRBD2|TRBJ2-7|TRBV7-9
CASSAAKREAPHEQYF
TGTGCCAGCAGCGCCGCTAAGCGGGAGGCCCCCCACGAGCAGTACTTC
>-|17|TRBD1|TRBJ2-2|TRBV7-2
CASSPRTGTGDTGELFF
TGTGCCAGCAGCCCCCGAACCGGGACAGGGGACACCGGGGAGCTGTTTTTT
>-|16|-|TRBJ2-3|TRBV9
CASSATRPSERDTQYF
TGTGCCAGCAGCGCCACCCGGCCCTCAGAGCGAGATACGCAGTATTTT
>-|17|TRBD1|TRBJ2-7|TRBV6-1
CASSASLDRESTYEQYF
TGTGCCAGCAGTGCCTCCCTCGACAGGGAATCCACCTACGAGCAGTACTTC
>-|16|-|TRBJ2-7|TRBV6-5
CASSYSGDRRDNEQYF
TGTGCCAGCAGTTACTCGGGGGACCGAAGGGACAACGAGCAGTACTTC
>-|16|TRBD2|TRBJ2-5|TRBV5-1
CASSLRLAGLRETQYF
TGCGCCAGCAGTTTAAGACTAGCGGGCCTCCGTGAGACCCAGTACTTC
>-|18|-|TRBJ2-3|TRBV5-1
CASSLPRGPGALTDTQYF
TGCGCCAGCAGCCTGCCCCGGGGCCCGGGAGCCCTCACAGATACGCAGTATTTT
>-|17|-|TRBJ2-7|TRBV7-2
CASSRKGDTLSSYEQYF
TGTGCCAGCAGCAGAAAAGGCGACACCCTGAGCTCCTACGAGCAGTACTTC
>-|19|TRBD2|TRBJ2-7|TRBV7-2
CASSFLVPTGTSGSYEQYF
TGTGCCAGCAGCTTCCTAGTACCGACCGGGACTAGCGGTTCCTACGAGCAGTACTTC
>once|15|-|TRBJ2-1|TRBV5-1
CASSLQPGGPNEQFF
TGCGCCAGCAGCTTGCAACCCGGGGGACCTAATGAGCAGTTCTTC
>-|18|TRBD2|TRBJ2-4|TRBV7-2
CASSSGTSGKLAKNIQYF
TGTGCCAGCAGCTCAGGGACTAGCGGGAAACTAGCCAAAAACATTCAGTACTTC
>-|13|-|TRBJ1-4|TRBV2
CASAGPTNEKLFF
TGTGCCAGCGCAGGGCCAACTAATGAAAAACTGTTTTTT
>-|18|-|TRBJ2-4|TRBV7-9
CASSLEGSGHPAKNIQYF
TGTGCCAGCAGCTTAGAGGGGAGCGGGCATCCGGCCAAAAACATTCAGTACTTC
>-|13|-|TRBJ2-7|TRBV11-2
CASSKQTAYEQYF
TGTGCCAGCAGCAAACAGACGGCCTACGAGCAGTACTTC
>-|15|-|TRBJ1-2|TRBV2
CASTPQGLTNYGYTF
TGTGCCAGCACCCCTCAGGGGCTCACTAACTATGGCTACACCTTC
>-|13|TRBD1|TRBJ2-1|TRBV27
CASSLPTGDEQFF
TGTGCCAGCAGTTTACCGACAGGGGATGAGCAGTTCTTC
>-|15|-|TRBJ2-3|TRBV7-6
CASSFSGPNTDTQYF
TGTGCCAGCAGCTTTAGCGGACCAAACACAGATACGCAGTATTTT
>once|17|-|TRBJ2-3|TRBV12-5
CASGGGGRENDTDTQYF
TGTGCTAGTGGTGGGGGGGGCAGGGAAAATGACACAGATACGCAGTATTTT
>-|17|-|TRBJ2-3|TRBV19
CASSPHLPGAETDTQYF
TGTGCCAGTAGTCCACACCTTCCGGGAGCGGAGACAGATACGCAGTATTTT
>-|17|TRBD2|TRBJ2-5|TRBV12-5
CASGLVTGGSLEETQYF
TGTGCTAGTGGTTTGGTAACGGGAGGCTCACTCGAAGAGACCCAGTACTTC
>-|12|-|TRBJ1-4|TRBV9
CASSRGGEKLFF
TGTGCCAGCAGCCGTGGGGGGGAAAAACTGTTTTTT
>few|18|TRBD2|TRBJ2-7|TRBV7-2
CASSKTSGRVLRAYEQYF
TGTGCCAGCAGCAAGACTAGCGGGAGGGTCTTACGAGCCTACGAGCAGTACTTC
>-|19|TRBD1|TRBJ1-1|TRBV11-2
CASSLETGGPDEESTEAFF
TGTGCCAGCAGCTTAGAAACAGGGGGCCCCGACGAGGAGAGCACTGAAGCTTTCTTT
>-|18|TRBD2|TRBJ2-1|TRBV4-1
CASSQEGWEGAVYNEQFF
TGCGCCAGCAGCCAAGAAGGATGGGAGGGAGCGGTCTACAATGAGCAGTTCTTC
>-|13|TRBD2|TRBJ2-7|TRBV29-1
CSVLAGGGYEQYF
TGCAGCGTCCTAGCGGGAGGAGGGTACGAGCAGTACTTC
>-|17|TRBD2|TRBJ2-2|TRBV4-3
CASSQDLGTRNTGELFF
TGCGCCAGCAGCCAAGATTTAGGGACTAGGAACACCGGGGAGCTGTTTTTT
>few|16|TRBD1|TRBJ2-1|TRBV28
CASSFSSGGRGYEQFF
TGTGCCAGCAGTTTCTCCTCAGGGGGCAGGGGGTATGAGCAGTTCTTC
>-|11|-|TRBJ2-7|TRBV27
CASSLQRQQYF
TGTGCCAGCAGTTTACAGCGGCAGCAGTACTTC
>-|16|-|TRBJ1-2|TRBV4-3
CASRRLGGGETGGYTF
TGCGCCAGCAGACGACTGGGGGGAGGGGAAACGGGTGGCTACACCTTC